Listed here are 23 T cell receptor beta chains from one sample, sequenced in a study of technical replicates of blood from four donors. Repertoires were generated with immunoSEQ multiplex PCR, while TCRdb's copy carries only in-frame clones and drops some. The sample gives about 80,000 clones, 91% of which show up once; around 0.42% is in the top ten. What was sequenced was T cells isolated from PBMCs. Source of these receptors: a human donor in good health.

The chain uses TRBV5-1 and TRBJ2-7; no clear D. The CDR3 contains 11 residues. The ends were cut back, 3 bases at V and 1 base at J, with 2 bases in the middle. Germline CDR1 SGHRS, CDR2 YFSETQ. The CDR3 loop is CASSSSYEQYF. The CDR3 nucleotides are TGCGCCAGCAGCTCTTCCTACGAGCAGTACTTC.

This chain links TRBV29-1 with TRBJ2-7; 12 nucleotides line up with TRBD1. Germline V gives CDR1 SQVTM, CDR2 ANQGSEA. Trimming removed 1 base from V and 7 bases from J; junction bases left unmatched: 11. This CDR3 has 16 amino acids. The CDR3 DNA is TGCAGCGTTGAAGGGCTTCCGGGACAGGGGGCCTTTGAGCAGTACTTC. Its protein product is CSVEGLPGQGAFEQYF.

V usage is TRBV4-1 and J usage is TRBJ2-5, with D maybe TRBD1 (6 bases). Trimming took off 1 base at V and 1 base at J, with 13 bases between the two ends. The CDR3 is 16 amino acids. CDR1 is MGHRA, CDR2 YSYEKL, per germline. The CDR3 sequence: CASSQAQGLSQETQYF. CDR3 DNA: TGCGCCAGCAGCCAAGCTCAGGGGCTTAGCCAAGAGACCCAGTACTTC.

This clone was seen once. V is TRBV30 and J is TRBJ1-2; D ambiguous. The V end lost 4 bases, the J end lost 5 bases, and 8 bases lay between the germline ends. This CDR3 comprises 11 residues. CDR1 is GTSNPN and CDR2 is SVGIG in the germline V gene (reference sequence). DNA of the CDR3: TGTGCCTGGACCCAGGCGTATGGCTACACCTTC. It encodes CAWTQAYGYTF. The full variable domain, in which reference TRBV30 and TRBJ1-2 provide the parts outside the CDR3, is SQTIHQWPATLVQPVGSPLSLECTVEGTSNPNLYWYRQAAGRGLQLLFYSVGIGQISSEVPQNLSASRPQDRQFILSSKKLLLSDSGFYLCAWTQAYGYTFGSGTRLTVV.

A single count supports this clone. The V gene is TRBV19, the J gene TRBJ2-5, with 7 positions matching TRBD2. Germline lookup yields CDR1 LNHDA and CDR2 SQIVND (reference sequence). The V and J ends lost 0 bases and 6 bases, in that order; junction bases with no gene match: 10. The length of the CDR3 is 16 residues. The CDR3 coding sequence is TGTGCCAGTAGTATAGATCGTTCGGCGGGAGAACAGACCCAGTACTTC. Its protein is CASSIDRSAGEQTQYF.

This chain joins TRBV7-9 and TRBJ2-1; TRBD2 might be the D (6 bases). Germline lookup yields CDR1 SEHNR and CDR2 FQNEAQ (reference sequence). The CDR3 extends over 14 amino acids. V was clipped by 10 bases and J by 0 bases, with 13 bases between them. In nucleotides, the CDR3 is TGTGCCATTATAGCGGTCACCTCCTACAATGAGCAGTTCTTC. Protein: CAIIAVTSYNEQFF.

The chain carries TRBV28 and TRBJ2-3; tentatively, D is TRBD2 (6 bases). Trimming removed 2 bases at V and 2 bases at J, with 14 bases between. The CDR3 has 16 amino acids. The germline V gene encodes CDR1 MDHEN and CDR2 SYDVKM. In DNA form, the CDR3 reads TGTGCCAGCAGTTTACTTGGGAGGACGGTCACAGATACGCAGTATTTT. The encoded protein is CASSLLGRTVTDTQYF. Full variable domain (missing parts from reference TRBV28 and TRBJ2-3): DVKVTQSSRYLVKRTGEKVFLECVQDMDHENMFWYRQDPGLGLRLIYFSYDVKMKEKGDIPEGYSVSREKKERFSLILESASTNQTSMYLCASSLLGRTVTDTQYFGPGTRLTVL.

The chain uses TRBV7-2 and TRBJ2-7, with D possibly being TRBD1 (5 bases). From germline, CDR1 is SGHTA and CDR2 FQGNSA. CDR3 length: 14 amino acids. V was clipped by 5 bases and J by 0 bases, with 11 bases between them. CDR3 loop: CASSLLGLSYEQYF. The CDR3 region has the DNA TGTGCCAGCAGCCTCCTGGGGCTCTCCTACGAGCAGTACTTC.

As to this clone: The limits of the CDR3 on the DNA are not certain, so only TCRdb's listed CDR3 is given. The gene calls are TRBV5-4 and TRBJ2-2; TRBD2 is the table's D call and was not checked against the DNA. Germline V lookup: CDR1 SGHNT, CDR2 YYREEE (reference sequence). The length of the CDR3 is 19 amino acids, counting both ends. The CDR3 loop is CASSEGLAGGPFGAGELFF.

CDR3 sequence reads: CASRGAPNEKLFF. The CDR3 DNA is TGTGCCAGCAGGGGCGCTCCTAATGAAAAACTGTTTTTT. V is TRBV28 and J is TRBJ1-4; D call uncertain. V lost 6 bases and J 3 bases, leaving 8 bases between the germline ends. Germline CDR1 is MDHEN and CDR2 is SYDVKM. The CDR3 has 13 amino acids.

The genes are TRBV27 and TRBJ2-6; a weak D match, TRBD2 (6 bases). The length of the CDR3 is 16 residues. CDR1 and CDR2 (germline): MNHEY, SMNVEV (reference sequence). V was cut by 2 bases and J by 4 bases, with 12 bases left in between. Here the CDR3 reads CASSLSGGLGANVLTF. The DNA of the CDR3 is TGTGCCAGCAGTTTAAGTGGGGGGTTGGGGGCCAACGTCCTGACTTTC. The whole variable domain, filled in from reference TRBV27 and TRBJ2-6, reads EAQVTQNPRYLITVTGKKLTVTCSQNMNHEYMSWYRQDPGLGLRQIYYSMNVEVTDKGDVPEGYKVSRKEKRNFPLILESPSPNQTSLYFCASSLSGGLGANVLTFGAGSRLTVL.

The chain recombines TRBV2 with TRBJ1-2; no reliable D call. Germline-derived CDR1 and CDR2 are SNHLY and FYNNEI. This CDR3 is 15 amino acids long. V lost 2 bases and J 7 bases, leaving 17 bases between the germline ends. The CDR3 DNA is TGTGCCAGCAGTGAACCCGCGGAGGGATGGGGTGGCTACACCTTC. It is translated as CASSEPAEGWGGYTF.

The CDR3 is CASSYSQGATNTEAFF. The CDR3 DNA reads as TGTGCCAGCAGTTACTCGCAGGGGGCTACGAACACTGAAGCTTTCTTT. This chain uses TRBV6-5 with TRBJ1-1, with TRBD1 matching 8 bases. The ends lost 0 bases at V and 1 base at J; junction bases unmatched: 4. The CDR3 runs 16 residues. Germline CDR1 reads MNHEY; CDR2 reads SVGAGI.

V and J are TRBV6-5 and TRBJ2-1; 7 bases align to TRBD2. Germline-derived CDR1 and CDR2 are MNHEY and SVGAGI. V lost 8 bases and J lost 10; bases outside the gene matches: 5. CDR3 size: 11 residues. The DNA of the CDR3 is TGTGCCAGCGGGAGGGTCGAGGAGCAGTTCTTC. Its protein product is CASGRVEEQFF.

This chain connects TRBV30 to TRBJ2-7; the D gene is possibly TRBD1 (5 bases). This CDR3 has 12 amino acids. V shed 5 bases and J shed 4 bases, with 12 bases lying between them. Per germline, CDR1 GTSNPN and CDR2 SVGIG (reference sequence). Written as DNA, the CDR3 is TGTGCCTGGGCAGACAGCTCATACGAGCAGTACTTC. The encoded protein is CAWADSSYEQYF.

The chain couples TRBV6-5 to TRBJ2-7; maybe TRBD2 (5 bases). Trimming left V 7 bases short and J 4 bases short, with 20 bases between. The CDR3 covers 15 residues. In germline, CDR1 is MNHEY, CDR2 SVGAGI. CDR3 coding DNA: TGTGCCAGCACCTCTAGCACTTTCACCGGATACGAGCAGTACTTC. It encodes CASTSSTFTGYEQYF.

V is TRBV6-1 and J is TRBJ1-2; 8 bases match TRBD1. Germline loops: CDR1 MNHNS, CDR2 SASEGT. There are 17 residues in the CDR3. The V gene end was trimmed by 1 base and the J gene end by 5 bases; junction bases not matched to a gene: 12. The CDR3 DNA is TGTGCCAGCAGTGAAGTGCGTGGACAGGGCGGGCGGTATGGCTACACCTTC. Protein product: CASSEVRGQGGRYGYTF.

V usage is TRBV19 and J usage is TRBJ2-7, with 10 bases fitting TRBD2. V shed 4 bases and J 0 bases; nucleotides not matched to a gene: 3. The CDR3 extends over 15 amino acids. Germline V gene data show CDR1 as LNHDA and CDR2 as SQIVND (reference sequence). CDR3 in amino acids: CASSRTSGDSYEQYF. In DNA form, the CDR3 reads TGTGCCAGTAGTAGAACTAGCGGGGACTCCTACGAGCAGTACTTC.

The chain links TRBV6-1 to TRBJ1-2; 9 bases align to TRBD1. The CDR3 length is 15 residues. V dropped 5 bases and J dropped 3; count of bases not matched to a gene: 7. Germline CDR1 is MNHNS and CDR2 is SASEGT. CDR3 protein: CASSKWDRADYGYTF. CDR3 sequence (DNA): TGTGCCAGCAGTAAATGGGACAGGGCGGACTATGGCTACACCTTC.

This clone has just a few counts. This chain connects TRBV28 to TRBJ1-1; 12 nucleotides line up with TRBD1. Trimming took 4 bases from V and 1 from J; bases not matched to a gene: 10. The CDR3 extends over 18 amino acids. Germline assignment: CDR1 MDHEN and CDR2 SYDVKM. CDR3 amino acids: CASSYTTGTGGGNTEAFF. CDR3 bases: TGTGCCAGCAGTTACACCACCGGGACAGGGGGCGGGAACACTGAAGCTTTCTTT.

This chain links TRBV7-9 with TRBJ2-3, with 11 bases fitting TRBD1. The CDR3 extends over 16 amino acids. Germline CDR1 reads SEHNR; CDR2 reads FQNEAQ (reference sequence). Trimming cost V 2 bases and J 6 bases; bases outside gene matches: 7. CDR3 DNA sequence: TGTGCCAGCAGCTTAAGGACAGGGGGCAGTAACGATACGCAGTATTTT. It yields the protein CASSLRTGGSNDTQYF. The full variable domain, rest sourced from reference TRBV7-9 and TRBJ2-3, is DTGVSQNPRHKITKRGQNVTFRCDPISEHNRLYWYRQTLGQGPEFLTYFQNEAQLEKSRLLSDRFSAERPKGSFSTLEIQRTEQGDSAMYLCASSLRTGGSNDTQYFGPGTRLTVL.

This rearrangement joins TRBV27 to TRBJ2-1; 7 nucleotides match TRBD1. This CDR3 region has 15 residues. Germline CDR1 is MNHEY and CDR2 is SMNVEV (reference sequence). The ends lost 6 bases at V and 0 bases at J; junction bases unmatched: 5. CDR3 in DNA: TGTGCCAGCAGAATGGGACAGAGCTCCTACAATGAGCAGTTCTTC. Its protein is CASRMGQSSYNEQFF.

The CDR3 bases are TGTGCCAGCTCACAGGGAGCTACCAATGAAAAACTGTTTTTT. Its translation: CASSQGATNEKLFF. The chain joins TRBV18 to TRBJ1-4, with unresolved D. The germline CDR1 and CDR2 sequences are KGHSH and LQKENI. V shed 4 bases and J shed 5 bases, with 11 bases lying between them. This CDR3 comprises 14 residues.